A selection of T cell receptor beta chains follows, all from one sample in a study of blood T cell repertoires in COVID-19. Assay: immunoSEQ multiplex PCR; the TCRdb copy retains only in-frame clones and omits some. The repertoire includes roughly 140,000 clones, about 80% of them detected once, and 5% to 7.5% sits in the top ten. Sequenced: peripheral blood. The receptors originated from a human donor in a cohort sampled during active COVID-19. The CDR3 runs from the conserved cysteine through the conserved F or W. D genes are given only for firm matches. Clone size is stated in some rows and not others, as once, few, many or a class when expanded.

>TRBJ2-1|TRBD1|TRBV11-3|few
TGTGCCAGCAGCTCTCGGGGCAGGGGGCCAGGCGAGCAGTTCTTC
CASSSRGRGPGEQFF
>TRBJ2-4|.|TRBV9|.
TGTGCCAGCAGCATGGAAGCGGGAGCCAAAAACATTCAGTACTTC
CASSMEAGAKNIQYF
>TRBJ2-1|.|TRBV25-1|once
TGTGCCAGCAGTGAACCACGGCGGTACAATGAGCAGTTCTTC
CASSEPRRYNEQFF
>TRBJ2-7|TRBD1|TRBV2|once
TGTGCCAGCGGGAGCTCCAGGGGGACCTACGAGCAGTACTTC
CASGSSRGTYEQYF
>TRBJ2-1|TRBD1|TRBV4-3|.
TGCGCCAGCAGCCAAGACGGCAGGGGGCTCGATGAGCAGTTCTTC
CASSQDGRGLDEQFF
>TRBJ2-7|TRBD2|TRBV7-2|.
TGTGCCAGCAGCTTATCGACTAGCGGGATCCTCTCCTACGAGCAGTACTTC
CASSLSTSGILSYEQYF
>TRBJ2-6|.|TRBV28|.
TGTGCCAGCAGTTCCCAGCAGGGGTTCTCTGGGGCCAACGTCCTGACTTTC
CASSSQQGFSGANVLTF
>TRBJ2-1|.|TRBV15|.
TGTGCCACCAGCAGAAACAGAGGGAATGAGCAGTTCTTC
CATSRNRGNEQFF
>TRBJ2-2|.|TRBV5-1|few
TGCGCCAGCAGCTTGGTCGACACCGGGGAGCTGTTTTTT
CASSLVDTGELFF
>TRBJ2-7|TRBD1|TRBV5-1|.
TGCGCCAGCAGCTTATCCGGGACAGTAACCTACGAGCAGTACTTC
CASSLSGTVTYEQYF
>TRBJ2-7|.|TRBV7-2|once
TGTGCCAGCAGCTTAGCTAGCGGAGCCTCCTACGAGCAGTACTTC
CASSLASGASYEQYF
>TRBJ1-5|.|TRBV21-1|many
TGTGCCAGCAGCCATGGTGACAGGGCAGACCCCAATCAGCCCCAGCATTTT
CASSHGDRADPNQPQHF
>TRBJ2-1|TRBD2|TRBV6-2/TRBV6-3|.
TGTGCCAGCAGTTCAGGACTAGCGGAGCAGTTCTTC
CASSSGLAEQFF
>TRBJ1-4|.|TRBV28|.
TGTGCCAGCAGTTTAGCGGGGCGGGGTGAAAAACTGTTTTTT
CASSLAGRGEKLFF
>TRBJ2-6|TRBD1|TRBV4-3|.
TGCGCCAGCAGCCAAGAAGACAGGGTTGGGGCCAACGTCCTGACTTTC
CASSQEDRVGANVLTF
>TRBJ2-2|TRBD2|TRBV9|.
TGTGCCAGCAGCGTAGCTGGGCTAGCGGTCACCGGGGAGCTGTTTTTT
CASSVAGLAVTGELFF
>TRBJ2-2|.|TRBV5-8|.
TGTGCCAGCAGCTCACTAGCCTTCACCGGGGAGCTGTTTTTT
CASSSLAFTGELFF